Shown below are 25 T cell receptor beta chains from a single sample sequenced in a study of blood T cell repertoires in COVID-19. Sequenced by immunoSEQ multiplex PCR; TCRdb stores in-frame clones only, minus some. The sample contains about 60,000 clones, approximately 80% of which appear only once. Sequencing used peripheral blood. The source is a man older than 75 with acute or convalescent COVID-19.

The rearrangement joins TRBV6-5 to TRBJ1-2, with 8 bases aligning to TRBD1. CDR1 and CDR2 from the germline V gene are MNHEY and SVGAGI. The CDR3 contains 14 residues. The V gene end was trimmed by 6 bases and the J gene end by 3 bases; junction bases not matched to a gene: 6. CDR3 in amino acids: CASSLTGVDYGYTF. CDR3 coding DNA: TGTGCCAGCAGCCTGACAGGGGTGGACTATGGCTACACCTTC.

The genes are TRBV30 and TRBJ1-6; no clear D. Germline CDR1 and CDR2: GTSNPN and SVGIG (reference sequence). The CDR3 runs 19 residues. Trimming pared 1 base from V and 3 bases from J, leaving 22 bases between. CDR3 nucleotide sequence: TGTGCCTGGAGTGCCGGAAGGGTAGGGAGCGGCGGCTATAATTCACCCCTCCACTTT. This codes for CAWSAGRVGSGGYNSPLHF.

The DNA of the CDR3 is TGTGCCTGGAGATCGGGAAGGGATTATGAAAAACTGTTTTTT. It translates to CAWRSGRDYEKLFF. The V and J genes are TRBV30 and TRBJ1-4; D gene ambiguous. The CDR3 extends over 14 amino acids. CDR1 and CDR2 from the germline V gene are GTSNPN and SVGIG (reference sequence). V was shortened by 3 bases and J by 6 bases, with 14 bases between the two germline ends. Complete variable domain (other parts from reference TRBV30 and TRBJ1-4): SQTIHQWPATLVQPVGSPLSLECTVEGTSNPNLYWYRQAAGRGLQLLFYSVGIGQISSEVPQNLSASRPQDRQFILSSKKLLLSDSGFYLCAWRSGRDYEKLFFGSGTQLSVL.

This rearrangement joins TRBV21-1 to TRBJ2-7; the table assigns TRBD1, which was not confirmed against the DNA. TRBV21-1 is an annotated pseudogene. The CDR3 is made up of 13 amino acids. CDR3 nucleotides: TGTGCCAGCCCAGTACCAGGGGTCCACGAGCAGTACTTC. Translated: CASPVPGVHEQYF.

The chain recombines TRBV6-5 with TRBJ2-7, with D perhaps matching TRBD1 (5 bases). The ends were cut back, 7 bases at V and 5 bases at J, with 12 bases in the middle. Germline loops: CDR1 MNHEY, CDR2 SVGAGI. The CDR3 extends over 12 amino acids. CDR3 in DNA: TGTGCCAGCATGCAAAGGGGCAACGAGCAGTACTTC. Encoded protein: CASMQRGNEQYF.

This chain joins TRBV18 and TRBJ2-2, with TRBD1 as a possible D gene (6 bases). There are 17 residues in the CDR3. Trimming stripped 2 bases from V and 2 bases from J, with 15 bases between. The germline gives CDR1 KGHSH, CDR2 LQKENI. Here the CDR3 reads CASSPEQGMSNTGELFF. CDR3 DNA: TGTGCCAGCTCACCAGAACAGGGAATGTCAAACACCGGGGAGCTGTTTTTT.

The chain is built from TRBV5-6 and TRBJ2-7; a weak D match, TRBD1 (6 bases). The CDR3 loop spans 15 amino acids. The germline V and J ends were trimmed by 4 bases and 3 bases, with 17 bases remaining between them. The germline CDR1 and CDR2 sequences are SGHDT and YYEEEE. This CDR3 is CASSPRTGHIYEQYF. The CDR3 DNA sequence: TGTGCCAGCAGCCCGCGTACGGGACACATCTACGAGCAGTACTTC.

This CDR3 reads CASSRKGSVTGELFF. The CDR3 region has the DNA TGTGCCAGTAGTAGGAAGGGGTCGGTCACCGGGGAGCTGTTTTTT. This chain joins TRBV19 and TRBJ2-2, with D tentatively TRBD1 (5 bases). The V gene lost 4 bases and the J gene lost 4 bases, with 13 bases spanning the gap. Germline V CDR1 and CDR2: LNHDA, SQIVND (reference sequence). The CDR3 has 15 amino acids.

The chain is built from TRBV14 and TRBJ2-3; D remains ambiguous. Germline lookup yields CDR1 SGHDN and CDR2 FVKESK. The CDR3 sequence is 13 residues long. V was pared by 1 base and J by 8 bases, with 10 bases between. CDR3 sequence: CASSQVGTVTQYF. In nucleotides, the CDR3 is TGTGCCAGCAGCCAAGTGGGCACGGTTACGCAGTATTTT.

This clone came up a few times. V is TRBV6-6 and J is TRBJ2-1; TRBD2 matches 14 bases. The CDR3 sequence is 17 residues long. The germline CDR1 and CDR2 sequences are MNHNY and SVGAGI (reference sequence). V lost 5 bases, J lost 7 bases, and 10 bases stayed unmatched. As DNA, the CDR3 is TGTGCCAGCAGTCGACCGACCGGGACTAGCGGGAGAAATGAGCAGTTCTTC. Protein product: CASSRPTGTSGRNEQFF.

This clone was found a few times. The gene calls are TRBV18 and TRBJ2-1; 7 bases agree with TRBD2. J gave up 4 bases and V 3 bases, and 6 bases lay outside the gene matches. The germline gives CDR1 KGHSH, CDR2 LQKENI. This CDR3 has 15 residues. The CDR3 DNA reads TGTGCCAGCTCACCTGAAGCGGGGCCTTACAATGAGCAGTTCTTC. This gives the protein CASSPEAGPYNEQFF.

The DNA of the CDR3 is TGCGCCAGCAGCACGCGGACAGGGGCCTACAATGAGCAGTTCTTC. It specifies CASSTRTGAYNEQFF. The V call is TRBV5-1, the J call TRBJ2-1; 9 bases are a match to TRBD1. This CDR3 comprises 15 residues. V lost 4 bases to trimming and J lost 2 bases; unmatched junction nucleotides: 4. CDR1 and CDR2 (germline): SGHRS, YFSETQ.

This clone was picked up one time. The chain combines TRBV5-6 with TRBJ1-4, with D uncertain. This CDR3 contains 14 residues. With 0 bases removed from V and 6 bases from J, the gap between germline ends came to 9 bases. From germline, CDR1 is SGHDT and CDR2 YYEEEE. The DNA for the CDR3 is TGTGCCAGCAGCTTGGCCTTTTTAGATGAAAAACTGTTTTTT. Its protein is CASSLAFLDEKLFF. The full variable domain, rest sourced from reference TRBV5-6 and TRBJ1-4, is DAGVTQSPTHLIKTRGQQVTLRCSPKSGHDTVSWYQQALGQGPQFIFQYYEEEERQRGNFPDRFSGHQFPNYSSELNVNALLLGDSALYLCASSLAFLDEKLFFGSGTQLSVL.

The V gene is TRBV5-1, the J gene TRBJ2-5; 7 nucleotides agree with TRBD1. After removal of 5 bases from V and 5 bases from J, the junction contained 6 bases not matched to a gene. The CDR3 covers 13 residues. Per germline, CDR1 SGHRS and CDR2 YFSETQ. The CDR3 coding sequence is TGCGCCAGCAGACAGGGGCTGATTGAGACCCAGTACTTC. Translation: CASRQGLIETQYF.

This CDR3 is CASSYYSGVNNEQFF. The CDR3 DNA reads TGTGCCAGCAGCTACTATAGCGGGGTTAACAATGAGCAGTTCTTC. The chain has TRBV5-4 and TRBJ2-1, with 8 bases lining up with TRBD2. The CDR3 length is 15 residues. CDR1 is SGHNT, CDR2 YYREEE, per germline (reference sequence). Losses at the gene ends were 3 bases for V and 5 bases for J; bases not matched to a gene: 7.

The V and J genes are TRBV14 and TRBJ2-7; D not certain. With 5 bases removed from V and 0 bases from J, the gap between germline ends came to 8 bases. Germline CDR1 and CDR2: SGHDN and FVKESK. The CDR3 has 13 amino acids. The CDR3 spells CASSSLSSYEQYF. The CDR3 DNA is TGTGCCAGCAGCTCATTGTCCTCCTACGAGCAGTACTTC. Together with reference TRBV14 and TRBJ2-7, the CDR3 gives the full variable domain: EAGVTQFPSHSVIEKGQTVTLRCDPISGHDNLYWYRRVMGKEIKFLLHFVKESKQDESGMPNNRFLAERTGGTYSTLKVQPAELEDSGVYFCASSSLSSYEQYFGPGTRLTVT.

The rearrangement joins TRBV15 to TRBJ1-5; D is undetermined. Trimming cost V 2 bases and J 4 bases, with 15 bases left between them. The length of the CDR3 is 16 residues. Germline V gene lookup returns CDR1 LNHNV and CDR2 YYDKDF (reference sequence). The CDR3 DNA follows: TGTGCCACCAGCAGAAATGATGGTCGGGAAAATCAGCCCCAGCATTTT. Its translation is CATSRNDGRENQPQHF.

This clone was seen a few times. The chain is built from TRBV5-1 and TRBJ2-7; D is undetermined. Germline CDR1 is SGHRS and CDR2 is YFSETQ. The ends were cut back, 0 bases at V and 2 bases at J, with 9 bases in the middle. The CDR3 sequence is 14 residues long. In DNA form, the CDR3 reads TGCGCCAGCAGCTTGGCCAACAACGCCTACGAGCAGTACTTC. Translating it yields CASSLANNAYEQYF.

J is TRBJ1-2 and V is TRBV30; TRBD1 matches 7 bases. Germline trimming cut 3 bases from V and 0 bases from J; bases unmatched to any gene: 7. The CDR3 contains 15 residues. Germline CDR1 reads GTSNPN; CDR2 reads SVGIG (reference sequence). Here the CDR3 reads CAWSRTGPANYGYTF. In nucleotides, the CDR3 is TGTGCCTGGAGCCGGACAGGACCCGCTAACTATGGCTACACCTTC.

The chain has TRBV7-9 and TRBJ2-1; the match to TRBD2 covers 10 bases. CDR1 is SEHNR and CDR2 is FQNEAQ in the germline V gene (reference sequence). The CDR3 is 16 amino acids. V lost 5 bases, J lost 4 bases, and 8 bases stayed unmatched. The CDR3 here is CASSPWRTSGYNEQFF. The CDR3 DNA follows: TGTGCCAGCAGCCCATGGCGGACTAGCGGATACAATGAGCAGTTCTTC.

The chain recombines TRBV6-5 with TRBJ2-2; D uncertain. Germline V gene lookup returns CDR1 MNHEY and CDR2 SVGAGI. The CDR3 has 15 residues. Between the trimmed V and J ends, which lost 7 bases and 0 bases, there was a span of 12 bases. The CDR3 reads CASTAWSANTGELFF. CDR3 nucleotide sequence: TGTGCCAGCACAGCTTGGAGCGCGAACACCGGGGAGCTGTTTTTT.

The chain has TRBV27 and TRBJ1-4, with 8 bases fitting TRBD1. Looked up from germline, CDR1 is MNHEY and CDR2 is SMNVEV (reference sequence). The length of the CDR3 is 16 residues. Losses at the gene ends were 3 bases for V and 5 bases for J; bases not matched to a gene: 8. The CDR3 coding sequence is TGTGCCAGCAGTTTCCTAGGACAGGGTCTAAATGAAAAACTGTTTTTT. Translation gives CASSFLGQGLNEKLFF. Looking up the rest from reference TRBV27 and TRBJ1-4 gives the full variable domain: EAQVTQNPRYLITVTGKKLTVTCSQNMNHEYMSWYRQDPGLGLRQIYYSMNVEVTDKGDVPEGYKVSRKEKRNFPLILESPSPNQTSLYFCASSFLGQGLNEKLFFGSGTQLSVL.

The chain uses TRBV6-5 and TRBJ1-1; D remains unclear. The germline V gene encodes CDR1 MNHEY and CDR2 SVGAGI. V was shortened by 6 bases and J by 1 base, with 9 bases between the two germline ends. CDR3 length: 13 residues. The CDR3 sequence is CASREVANTEAFF. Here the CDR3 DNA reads TGTGCCAGCAGAGAGGTGGCGAACACTGAAGCTTTCTTT.

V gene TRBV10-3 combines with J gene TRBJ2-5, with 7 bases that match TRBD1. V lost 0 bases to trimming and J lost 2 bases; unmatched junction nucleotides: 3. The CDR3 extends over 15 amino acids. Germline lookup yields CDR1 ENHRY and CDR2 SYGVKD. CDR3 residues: CAISESGTVQETQYF. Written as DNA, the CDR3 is TGTGCCATCAGTGAGTCGGGGACAGTGCAAGAGACCCAGTACTTC.

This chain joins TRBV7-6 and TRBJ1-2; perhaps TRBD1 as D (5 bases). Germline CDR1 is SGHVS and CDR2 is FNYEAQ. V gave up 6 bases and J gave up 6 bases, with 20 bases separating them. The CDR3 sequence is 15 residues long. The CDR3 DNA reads TGTGCCAGCAGTCCAACAACAGGTTTGGTAGATGGCTACACCTTC. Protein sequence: CASSPTTGLVDGYTF. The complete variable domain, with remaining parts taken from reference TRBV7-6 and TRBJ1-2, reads GAGVSQSPRYKVTKRGQDVALRCDPISGHVSLYWYRQALGQGPEFLTYFNYEAQQDKSGLPNDRFSAERPEGSISTLTIQRTEQRDSAMYRCASSPTTGLVDGYTFGSGTRLTVV.